The 6 T cell receptor beta chains reported below all come from one sample, sequenced in a study of OX40 agonist ivuxolimab in advanced cancers. Assay: immunoSEQ multiplex PCR; the TCRdb copy retains only in-frame clones and omits some. This sample has 60,000 to 65,000 clones, with roughly 85% found just once. The sequences come from CD4+ or CD8+ T cells sorted from blood, collected in a trial of the OX40 agonist ivuxolimab. Source of these receptors: an adult with an advanced solid tumor such as melanoma, head and neck, liver or kidney cancer.

The rearrangement joins TRBV2 to TRBJ1-5, with a weak D call TRBD1 (5 bases). V lost 8 bases and J lost 6, with 11 bases in between. This CDR3 region has 12 residues. Germline values: CDR1 SNHLY, CDR2 FYNNEI. The chain's CDR3 is CASGDGGQPQHF. In DNA, the CDR3 is TGTGCCAGCGGGGACGGCGGTCAGCCCCAGCATTTT.

The J gene is TRBJ2-5, the V gene TRBV27; D is perhaps TRBD1 or TRBD2 (5 bases each). The CDR3 has 13 amino acids. Per the germline V gene, CDR1 is MNHEY and CDR2 is SMNVEV (reference sequence). V was clipped by 1 base and J by 7 bases, with 10 bases between them. CDR3 sequence (DNA): TGTGCCAGCAGTTTATTCAGGGACGGGACCCAGTACTTC. This translates into CASSLFRDGTQYF.

Worth noting for this clone: Being one base from a much bigger clone, this may be a read error. The chain joins TRBV18 to TRBJ1-1; 10 bases fit TRBD1. The CDR3 has 14 amino acids. V lost 2 bases to trimming and J lost 4 bases; unmatched junction nucleotides: 1. CDR1 and CDR2 from the germline V gene are KGHSH and LQKENI. CDR3 region: CASSPWTGGTEAFF. The CDR3 DNA is TGTGCCAGCTCACCATGGACAGGGGGCACTGAAGCTTTCTTT.

This chain connects TRBV5-1 to TRBJ2-1; D is unclear. V dropped 0 bases and J dropped 4 bases, with 5 bases sitting between them. Germline assignment: CDR1 SGHRS and CDR2 YFSETQ. The CDR3 consists of 13 residues. CDR3 sequence: CASSLGLYNEQFF. In nucleotides, the CDR3 is TGCGCCAGCAGCTTGGGACTGTACAATGAGCAGTTCTTC.

The chain uses TRBV28 and TRBJ1-4; no clear D gene. Per germline, CDR1 MDHEN and CDR2 SYDVKM. Trimming left V 4 bases short and J 5 bases short, with 8 bases between. There are 13 residues in the CDR3. The DNA of the CDR3 is TGTGCCAGCAGTTCTGGTCAAAATGAAAAACTGTTTTTT. Amino acid sequence: CASSSGQNEKLFF. Variable domain in full (rest from reference TRBV28 and TRBJ1-4): DVKVTQSSRYLVKRTGEKVFLECVQDMDHENMFWYRQDPGLGLRLIYFSYDVKMKEKGDIPEGYSVSREKKERFSLILESASTNQTSMYLCASSSGQNEKLFFGSGTQLSVL.

The rearrangement uses TRBV25-1 and TRBJ1-1; 7 bases align to TRBD1. Trimming cost V 5 bases and J 5 bases; bases outside gene matches: 2. Germline V gene sequence: CDR1 MGHDK, CDR2 SYGVNS. This CDR3 contains 12 residues. The chain's CDR3 is CASSTGVTEAFF. In nucleotides, the CDR3 is TGTGCCAGCAGTACAGGGGTGACTGAAGCTTTCTTT.